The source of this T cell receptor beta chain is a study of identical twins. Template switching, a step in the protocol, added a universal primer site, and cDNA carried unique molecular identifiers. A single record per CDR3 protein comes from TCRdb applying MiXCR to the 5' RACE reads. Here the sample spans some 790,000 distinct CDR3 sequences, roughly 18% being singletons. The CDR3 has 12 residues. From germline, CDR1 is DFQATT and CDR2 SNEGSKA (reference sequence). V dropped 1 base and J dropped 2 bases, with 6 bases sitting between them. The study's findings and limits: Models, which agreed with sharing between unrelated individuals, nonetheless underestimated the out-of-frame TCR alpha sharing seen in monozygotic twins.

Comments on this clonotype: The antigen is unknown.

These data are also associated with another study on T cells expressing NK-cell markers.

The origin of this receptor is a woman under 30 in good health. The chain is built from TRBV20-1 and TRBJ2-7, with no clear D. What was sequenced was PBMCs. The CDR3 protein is CSARGFTYEQYF. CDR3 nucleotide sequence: TGCAGTGCTAGAGGTTTCACCTACGAGCAGTACTTC.